This is a list of T cell receptor beta chains from one sample in a study of Tregs in tolerant kidney transplant recipients. The data were produced by immunoSEQ multiplex PCR, yet TCRdb's version contains in-frame clones alone and is incomplete. In the table there are around 230,000 clones, around 82% of which are singletons. Sequencing used CD4+ T cells from blood. The receptors originated from a human donor in good health. The CDR3 runs from the conserved cysteine through the conserved F or W. Each record gives: V gene, J gene, clone size, D gene, CDR3 length, CDR3 DNA, CDR3 protein. The D gene is left open where the match is weak. Clone size is given for some rows only: seen once, a few or many times, or a class if the clone is expanded.

V gene: TRBV4-2; J gene: TRBJ2-3; clone size: -; D gene: -; CDR3 length: 15; CDR3 DNA: TGTGCCAGCAGCCAAGGGCGTGGAAGCACAGATACGCAGTATTTT; CDR3 protein: CASSQGRGSTDTQYF
V gene: TRBV5-5; J gene: TRBJ1-2; clone size: -; D gene: TRBD1; CDR3 length: 17; CDR3 DNA: TGTGCCAGCAGCGAGCTTGACAGGGAAGGGTCTAGCTATGGCTACACCTTC; CDR3 protein: CASSELDREGSSYGYTF
V gene: TRBV10-2; J gene: TRBJ1-2; clone size: -; D gene: -; CDR3 length: 13; CDR3 DNA: TGCGCCAGTCAACCCCTGACGAGCTATGGCTACACCTTC; CDR3 protein: CASQPLTSYGYTF
V gene: TRBV7-2; J gene: TRBJ1-1; clone size: -; D gene: -; CDR3 length: 13; CDR3 DNA: TGTGCCAGCAGCTTAGTGAGGACCACTGAAGCTTTCTTT; CDR3 protein: CASSLVRTTEAFF
V gene: TRBV21-1; J gene: TRBJ2-1; clone size: few; D gene: -; CDR3 length: 14; CDR3 DNA: TGTGCCAGCAGCGACGGGACAGGGAGTAATGAGCAGTTCTTC; CDR3 protein: CASSDGTGSNEQFF
V gene: TRBV5-1; J gene: TRBJ1-2; clone size: -; D gene: -; CDR3 length: 13; CDR3 DNA: TGCGCCAGCAGCTTAACAGAGAACTATGGCTACACCTTC; CDR3 protein: CASSLTENYGYTF
V gene: TRBV6-1; J gene: TRBJ2-3; clone size: -; D gene: -; CDR3 length: 13; CDR3 DNA: TGTGCCAGCAAGGGGACTCTAACAGATACGCAGTATTTT; CDR3 protein: CASKGTLTDTQYF
V gene: TRBV9; J gene: TRBJ2-3; clone size: -; D gene: -; CDR3 length: 14; CDR3 DNA: TGTGCCAGCAGCGTACGGGCGTATTCAGATACGCAGTATTTT; CDR3 protein: CASSVRAYSDTQYF
V gene: TRBV5-1; J gene: TRBJ2-3; clone size: few; D gene: TRBD1; CDR3 length: 14; CDR3 DNA: TGCGCCAGCAGTCCTGGACAGGGGGCAGATACGCAGTATTTT; CDR3 protein: CASSPGQGADTQYF
V gene: TRBV6-6; J gene: TRBJ1-1; clone size: -; D gene: TRBD1; CDR3 length: 13; CDR3 DNA: TGTGCCAGCAGTTACCTACAGGGGACTGAAGCTTTCTTT; CDR3 protein: CASSYLQGTEAFF
V gene: TRBV27; J gene: TRBJ1-6; clone size: once; D gene: -; CDR3 length: 14; CDR3 DNA: TGTGCCAGCAGTTTTGGTTCCTATAATTCACCCCTCCACTTT; CDR3 protein: CASSFGSYNSPLHF
V gene: TRBV19; J gene: TRBJ2-1; clone size: -; D gene: TRBD2; CDR3 length: 17; CDR3 DNA: TGTGCCAGTAGTATAGAGCTAGCGGGGATCTCCTACAATGAGCAGTTCTTC; CDR3 protein: CASSIELAGISYNEQFF
V gene: TRBV29-1; J gene: TRBJ1-1; clone size: -; D gene: TRBD1; CDR3 length: 14; CDR3 DNA: TGCAGCGTTGCCTGGACAGGTGGGGACACTGAAGCTTTCTTT; CDR3 protein: CSVAWTGGDTEAFF
V gene: TRBV15; J gene: TRBJ1-4; clone size: -; D gene: -; CDR3 length: 15; CDR3 DNA: TGTGCCACCAGCAGAGAATTGATAGATCGAGAAAAACTGTTTTTT; CDR3 protein: CATSRELIDREKLFF
V gene: TRBV2; J gene: TRBJ2-3; clone size: -; D gene: -; CDR3 length: 15; CDR3 DNA: TGTGCCAGCAGGAACGGGCTAGGCCCAAGGGATACGCAGTATTTT; CDR3 protein: CASRNGLGPRDTQYF
V gene: TRBV7-6; J gene: TRBJ2-5; clone size: -; D gene: -; CDR3 length: 14; CDR3 DNA: TGTGCCAGCAGCCAACAGGGAGACAAAGAGACCCAGTACTTC; CDR3 protein: CASSQQGDKETQYF
V gene: TRBV19; J gene: TRBJ1-4; clone size: -; D gene: -; CDR3 length: 13; CDR3 DNA: TGTGCCAGTAGTATGAACCGAAATGAAAAACTGTTTTTT; CDR3 protein: CASSMNRNEKLFF
V gene: TRBV7-6; J gene: TRBJ2-7; clone size: once; D gene: -; CDR3 length: 15; CDR3 DNA: TGTGCCAGCAGCTCACGGGCAGGGCCTACCTACGAGCAGTACTTC; CDR3 protein: CASSSRAGPTYEQYF
V gene: TRBV15; J gene: TRBJ2-5; clone size: -; D gene: -; CDR3 length: 16; CDR3 DNA: TGTGCCACCAGCAGACCTAGGAATACGTACCAAGAGACCCAGTACTTC; CDR3 protein: CATSRPRNTYQETQYF
V gene: TRBV7-9; J gene: TRBJ2-1; clone size: -; D gene: TRBD2; CDR3 length: 16; CDR3 DNA: TGTGCCAGCAGCTCCGGGACTACGAGCTCCTACAATGAGCAGTTCTTC; CDR3 protein: CASSSGTTSSYNEQFF
V gene: TRBV19; J gene: TRBJ1-4; clone size: -; D gene: -; CDR3 length: 13; CDR3 DNA: TGTGCCAGCAAGACAGGAGTTAATGAAAAACTGTTTTTT; CDR3 protein: CASKTGVNEKLFF
V gene: TRBV6-1; J gene: TRBJ2-7; clone size: few; D gene: TRBD1; CDR3 length: 12; CDR3 DNA: TGTGCCAGCACCTCGGACAGGGCCGAGCAGTACTTC; CDR3 protein: CASTSDRAEQYF
V gene: TRBV2; J gene: TRBJ2-1; clone size: -; D gene: TRBD2; CDR3 length: 14; CDR3 DNA: TGTGCCAGCACCTGGACTAGCGTATCGAATGAGCAGTTCTTC; CDR3 protein: CASTWTSVSNEQFF
V gene: TRBV10-1; J gene: TRBJ2-3; clone size: -; D gene: TRBD1; CDR3 length: 14; CDR3 DNA: TGCGCCAGCAGACCCGGACAGGGTACAGATACGCAGTATTTT; CDR3 protein: CASRPGQGTDTQYF
V gene: TRBV11-2; J gene: TRBJ2-7; clone size: -; D gene: TRBD2; CDR3 length: 16; CDR3 DNA: TGTGCCAGCAGCTTAGACGCGGGAGCAGGGTACGACGAGCAGTACTTC; CDR3 protein: CASSLDAGAGYDEQYF
V gene: TRBV13; J gene: TRBJ2-7; clone size: -; D gene: TRBD2; CDR3 length: 20; CDR3 DNA: TGTGCCAGCAGCCCTGACCCGGGACGGTGGGGGACTAGCGGTAACTACGAGCAGTACTTC; CDR3 protein: CASSPDPGRWGTSGNYEQYF
V gene: TRBV19; J gene: TRBJ1-5; clone size: -; D gene: -; CDR3 length: 15; CDR3 DNA: TGTGCCAGTAGTATAGATCGCGGGGCGAATCAGCCCCAGCATTTT; CDR3 protein: CASSIDRGANQPQHF
V gene: TRBV30; J gene: TRBJ1-5; clone size: -; D gene: TRBD1; CDR3 length: 15; CDR3 DNA: TGTGCCTGGAGTCGCGTACAGGGGGCGTATCAGCCCCAGCATTTT; CDR3 protein: CAWSRVQGAYQPQHF
V gene: TRBV11-3; J gene: TRBJ2-1; clone size: -; D gene: -; CDR3 length: 14; CDR3 DNA: TGTGCCAGCAGCCAGGGGCCCAATTACAATGAGCAGTTCTTC; CDR3 protein: CASSQGPNYNEQFF
V gene: TRBV6-5; J gene: TRBJ1-1; clone size: -; D gene: TRBD1; CDR3 length: 15; CDR3 DNA: TGTGCCAGCAGTTCGGACAGGGTAAGGTGGGCTGAAGCTTTCTTT; CDR3 protein: CASSSDRVRWAEAFF
V gene: TRBV10-2; J gene: TRBJ2-7; clone size: -; D gene: -; CDR3 length: 15; CDR3 DNA: TGCGCCAGCAGTGAGTCGATAGACAGTATGTACGAGCAGTACTTC; CDR3 protein: CASSESIDSMYEQYF
V gene: TRBV30; J gene: TRBJ1-3; clone size: -; D gene: -; CDR3 length: 18; CDR3 DNA: TGTGCCTGGAGGAAATCCCGGACAATTACACTCTCTGGAAACACCATATATTTT; CDR3 protein: CAWRKSRTITLSGNTIYF
V gene: TRBV18; J gene: TRBJ1-6; clone size: once; D gene: TRBD1; CDR3 length: 15; CDR3 DNA: TGTGCCAGCTCAGCCGGGACAGGCTATAATTCACCCCTCCACTTT; CDR3 protein: CASSAGTGYNSPLHF
V gene: TRBV18; J gene: TRBJ2-7; clone size: -; D gene: TRBD2; CDR3 length: 15; CDR3 DNA: TGTGCCAGCGCACCACGCGGACTAGCCGGCGACGAGCAGTACTTC; CDR3 protein: CASAPRGLAGDEQYF
V gene: TRBV6-5; J gene: TRBJ2-3; clone size: -; D gene: -; CDR3 length: 10; CDR3 DNA: TGTGCCAGCTCAGGAGATACGCAGTATTTT; CDR3 protein: CASSGDTQYF
V gene: TRBV5-6; J gene: TRBJ2-3; clone size: -; D gene: -; CDR3 length: 16; CDR3 DNA: TGTGCCAGCAGCCGAGAACCGCTCGGGACACTCGATACGCAGTATTTT; CDR3 protein: CASSREPLGTLDTQYF
V gene: TRBV4-1; J gene: TRBJ2-2; clone size: few; D gene: -; CDR3 length: 18; CDR3 DNA: TGCGCCAGCAGCCCACAGGGACTTCAGACTAAGAACACCGGGGAGCTGTTTTTT; CDR3 protein: CASSPQGLQTKNTGELFF
V gene: TRBV6-1; J gene: TRBJ1-6; clone size: few; D gene: TRBD1; CDR3 length: 14; CDR3 DNA: TGTGCCAGCAACAACAGGGGTTATAATTCACCCCTCCACTTT; CDR3 protein: CASNNRGYNSPLHF
V gene: TRBV5-1; J gene: TRBJ1-1; clone size: -; D gene: -; CDR3 length: 15; CDR3 DNA: TGCGCCAGCAGCAACTACCGGGACCCAGGCACTGAAGCTTTCTTT; CDR3 protein: CASSNYRDPGTEAFF
V gene: TRBV11-3; J gene: TRBJ2-7; clone size: few; D gene: TRBD1; CDR3 length: 15; CDR3 DNA: TGTGCCAGCAGCTTAGGGACAGGGCGCCCCTACGAGCAGTACTTC; CDR3 protein: CASSLGTGRPYEQYF
V gene: TRBV15; J gene: TRBJ1-2; clone size: -; D gene: -; CDR3 length: 16; CDR3 DNA: TGTGCCACCAGCAGCCACCGAGGGCGAGCTAACTATGGCTACACCTTC; CDR3 protein: CATSSHRGRANYGYTF
V gene: TRBV30; J gene: TRBJ2-1; clone size: -; D gene: TRBD2; CDR3 length: 18; CDR3 DNA: TGTGCCTGGAGTGTACAAGGTCGACTAGCGGGGGGCTACAATGAGCAGTTCTTC; CDR3 protein: CAWSVQGRLAGGYNEQFF
V gene: TRBV18; J gene: TRBJ2-1; clone size: -; D gene: -; CDR3 length: 12; CDR3 DNA: TGTGCCAGCTCACCAGGGGGCAATGAGCAGTTCTTC; CDR3 protein: CASSPGGNEQFF
V gene: TRBV5-5; J gene: TRBJ1-2; clone size: -; D gene: -; CDR3 length: 14; CDR3 DNA: TGTGCCAGCAGCTTGGCCCCAGTGGACTTTGGCTACACCTTC; CDR3 protein: CASSLAPVDFGYTF
V gene: TRBV6-1; J gene: TRBJ1-2; clone size: -; D gene: TRBD1; CDR3 length: 13; CDR3 DNA: TGTGCCAGCACCGGGACAGCCAACTATGGCTACACCTTC; CDR3 protein: CASTGTANYGYTF
V gene: TRBV11-2; J gene: TRBJ1-5; clone size: -; D gene: TRBD1; CDR3 length: 19; CDR3 DNA: TGTGCCAGCAGCTTTGGGGACAGGGTATTACTTTATAGCAATCAGCCCCAGCATTTT; CDR3 protein: CASSFGDRVLLYSNQPQHF
V gene: TRBV9; J gene: TRBJ1-2; clone size: -; D gene: TRBD1; CDR3 length: 15; CDR3 DNA: TGTGCCAGCAGCCAACGGGACAGGGCTAACTATGGCTACACCTTC; CDR3 protein: CASSQRDRANYGYTF
V gene: TRBV7-9; J gene: TRBJ1-3; clone size: -; D gene: -; CDR3 length: 15; CDR3 DNA: TGTGCCAGCAGCTTAGTCGGTCACTCTGGAAACACCATATATTTT; CDR3 protein: CASSLVGHSGNTIYF
V gene: TRBV7-9; J gene: TRBJ2-1; clone size: -; D gene: TRBD2; CDR3 length: 15; CDR3 DNA: TGTGCCAGCAGCCCCAGCGGGATGGGGTACAATGAGCAGTTCTTC; CDR3 protein: CASSPSGMGYNEQFF
V gene: TRBV5-1; J gene: TRBJ1-1; clone size: -; D gene: -; CDR3 length: 15; CDR3 DNA: TGCGCCAGCAGCTTGGAACTCCCGGCGGCCACTGAAGCTTTCTTT; CDR3 protein: CASSLELPAATEAFF
V gene: TRBV9; J gene: TRBJ2-1; clone size: -; D gene: -; CDR3 length: 15; CDR3 DNA: TGTGCCAGCAGCGTAGCGGGTAACACCTACAATGAGCAGTTCTTC; CDR3 protein: CASSVAGNTYNEQFF
V gene: TRBV9; J gene: TRBJ2-3; clone size: -; D gene: TRBD2; CDR3 length: 14; CDR3 DNA: TGTGCCAGCAGCACGGGGGGAAGCACAGATACGCAGTATTTT; CDR3 protein: CASSTGGSTDTQYF
V gene: TRBV13; J gene: TRBJ2-7; clone size: -; D gene: TRBD2; CDR3 length: 15; CDR3 DNA: TGTGCCAGCAGCCAACGGACTAGCGAGTCCTACGTGCAGTACTTC; CDR3 protein: CASSQRTSESYVQYF
V gene: TRBV6-5; J gene: TRBJ1-2; clone size: -; D gene: TRBD1; CDR3 length: 15; CDR3 DNA: TGTGCCAGCAGCTTCTCCGCAGGGGGGGGCTATGGCTACACCTTC; CDR3 protein: CASSFSAGGGYGYTF
V gene: TRBV19; J gene: TRBJ1-4; clone size: -; D gene: TRBD1; CDR3 length: 13; CDR3 DNA: TGTGCCAGTATGAGGGGGCGCGGTGAAAAACTGTTTTTT; CDR3 protein: CASMRGRGEKLFF
V gene: TRBV11-1; J gene: TRBJ1-1; clone size: once; D gene: TRBD1; CDR3 length: 16; CDR3 DNA: TGTGCCAGCAGGGGGGACAGGGGGCGCATGAACACTGAAGCTTTCTTT; CDR3 protein: CASRGDRGRMNTEAFF
V gene: TRBV2; J gene: TRBJ1-1; clone size: once; D gene: -; CDR3 length: 12; CDR3 DNA: TGTGCCAGCAGTGAATGGGGCAGTGAAGCTTTCTTT; CDR3 protein: CASSEWGSEAFF
V gene: TRBV30; J gene: TRBJ2-2; clone size: -; D gene: TRBD1; CDR3 length: 17; CDR3 DNA: TGTGCCTGGAGTTCCTGGACAGGAACGAGGTCGGCCGGGGAGCTGTTTTTT; CDR3 protein: CAWSSWTGTRSAGELFF
V gene: TRBV18; J gene: TRBJ2-7; clone size: -; D gene: -; CDR3 length: 14; CDR3 DNA: TGTGCCAGCTCACCAGGGGCCGAGGTCTACGAGCAGTACTTC; CDR3 protein: CASSPGAEVYEQYF